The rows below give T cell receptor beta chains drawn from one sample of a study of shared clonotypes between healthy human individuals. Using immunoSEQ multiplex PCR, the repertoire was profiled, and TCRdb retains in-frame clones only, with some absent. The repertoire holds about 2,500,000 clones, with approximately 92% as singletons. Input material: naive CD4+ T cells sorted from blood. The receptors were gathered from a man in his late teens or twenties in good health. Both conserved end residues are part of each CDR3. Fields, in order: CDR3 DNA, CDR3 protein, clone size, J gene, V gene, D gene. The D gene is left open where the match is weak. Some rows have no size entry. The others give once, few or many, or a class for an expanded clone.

cdr3_nt: TGTGCCAGCAGAGCGGGGCGGGCGGGGGTAGATACGCAGTATTTT; cdr3_aa: CASRAGRAGVDTQYF; clone_size: .; j_call: TRBJ2-3; v_call: TRBV6-1; d_call: TRBD2
cdr3_nt: TGTGCCAGTTGCCGGCCTAGCACAGATACGCAGTATTTT; cdr3_aa: CASCRPSTDTQYF; clone_size: .; j_call: TRBJ2-3; v_call: TRBV6-6; d_call: .
cdr3_nt: TGCAGCGTTGGGGGACTAGCGGTAAAACCTAGCACAGATACGCAGTATTTT; cdr3_aa: CSVGGLAVKPSTDTQYF; clone_size: .; j_call: TRBJ2-3; v_call: TRBV29-1; d_call: TRBD2
cdr3_nt: TGTGCCAGCAACATAATGAACACTGAAGCTTTCTTT; cdr3_aa: CASNIMNTEAFF; clone_size: .; j_call: TRBJ1-1; v_call: TRBV7-8; d_call: .
cdr3_nt: TGTGCCAGCAAGAGGGAAACTAATGAAAAACTGTTTTTT; cdr3_aa: CASKRETNEKLFF; clone_size: few; j_call: TRBJ1-4; v_call: TRBV2; d_call: .
cdr3_nt: TGTGCCAGCAACTTGGGGGGAGTCCACGAGCAGTACTTC; cdr3_aa: CASNLGGVHEQYF; clone_size: few; j_call: TRBJ2-7; v_call: TRBV7-9; d_call: .
cdr3_nt: TGTGCCAGCAGCCAAGTCGTCGGCTCGAACACCGGGGAGCTGTTTTTT; cdr3_aa: CASSQVVGSNTGELFF; clone_size: .; j_call: TRBJ2-2; v_call: TRBV14; d_call: .
cdr3_nt: TGTGCCAGCAGTGCAAGGGGGACCCCAGAGAAAAACATTCAGTACTTC; cdr3_aa: CASSARGTPEKNIQYF; clone_size: few; j_call: TRBJ2-4; v_call: TRBV2; d_call: .
cdr3_nt: TGTGCCAGCAGCCAAGATAAAACACACCCGGGAGCTGGAAACACCATATATTTT; cdr3_aa: CASSQDKTHPGAGNTIYF; clone_size: once; j_call: TRBJ1-3; v_call: TRBV4-2; d_call: .
cdr3_nt: TGTGCCAGTAGTATACCGGGACTAGCGGTCGAGCAGTACTTC; cdr3_aa: CASSIPGLAVEQYF; clone_size: .; j_call: TRBJ2-7; v_call: TRBV19; d_call: TRBD2
cdr3_nt: TGCAGCGCCCGGAAGGAGGGCACCATATATTTT; cdr3_aa: CSARKEGTIYF; clone_size: .; j_call: TRBJ1-3; v_call: TRBV29-1; d_call: .
cdr3_nt: TGTGCCTGGGGGGCTCTAGCGGGGGATCGCACAGATACGCAGTATTTT; cdr3_aa: CAWGALAGDRTDTQYF; clone_size: .; j_call: TRBJ2-3; v_call: TRBV30; d_call: TRBD2
cdr3_nt: TGTGCCAGCTCACCGCGGACAGGGGGGGCCTACGAGCAGTACTTC; cdr3_aa: CASSPRTGGAYEQYF; clone_size: .; j_call: TRBJ2-7; v_call: TRBV18; d_call: TRBD1
cdr3_nt: TGCGCCAGCAGTTCCCAAAGCTCTACAGGGGTTTTCTCTGGGGCCAACGTCCTGACTTTC; cdr3_aa: CASSSQSSTGVFSGANVLTF; clone_size: .; j_call: TRBJ2-6; v_call: TRBV5-1; d_call: TRBD1
cdr3_nt: TGTGCCAGCAGCAACATTAAGTCACAGGGGAAGAGACACTATGGCTACACCTTC; cdr3_aa: CASSNIKSQGKRHYGYTF; clone_size: .; j_call: TRBJ1-2; v_call: TRBV11-1; d_call: TRBD1
cdr3_nt: TGTGCCAGCAGTCCGGGGACCTATGGAGGAGGGAATACGCAGTATTTT; cdr3_aa: CASSPGTYGGGNTQYF; clone_size: .; j_call: TRBJ2-3; v_call: TRBV28; d_call: .
cdr3_nt: TGTGCCAGCAGCTTAAGTTCAGGCGGCTCTGGGGCCAACGTCCTGACTTTC; cdr3_aa: CASSLSSGGSGANVLTF; clone_size: .; j_call: TRBJ2-6; v_call: TRBV7-3; d_call: .
cdr3_nt: TGTGCCAGCAGTTTAGGTGGACAGGCCCCCGGGGAGCTGTTTTTT; cdr3_aa: CASSLGGQAPGELFF; clone_size: .; j_call: TRBJ2-2; v_call: TRBV5-4; d_call: TRBD1
cdr3_nt: TGTGCCAGCAGTTACTGGCGGTTTTCGAGCTCCTACGAGCAGTACTTC; cdr3_aa: CASSYWRFSSSYEQYF; clone_size: .; j_call: TRBJ2-7; v_call: TRBV6-5; d_call: .
cdr3_nt: TGTGCCAGCCGCCAACAGGGAGGCACAGATACGCAGTATTTT; cdr3_aa: CASRQQGGTDTQYF; clone_size: .; j_call: TRBJ2-3; v_call: TRBV7-8; d_call: .
cdr3_nt: TGTGCCAGTAGTATAGCCACTATAGCGGGAGACAATTCCTACGAGCAGTACTTC; cdr3_aa: CASSIATIAGDNSYEQYF; clone_size: .; j_call: TRBJ2-7; v_call: TRBV19; d_call: TRBD2
cdr3_nt: TGTGCCAGCAGCCCCGGGCGGGGGGGTTTTAATGAGCAGTTCTTC; cdr3_aa: CASSPGRGGFNEQFF; clone_size: .; j_call: TRBJ2-1; v_call: TRBV9; d_call: TRBD2
cdr3_nt: TGCAGCGCCCCTAGGGGTAGCGGGAGCCCAGATACGCAGTATTTT; cdr3_aa: CSAPRGSGSPDTQYF; clone_size: once; j_call: TRBJ2-3; v_call: TRBV29-1; d_call: TRBD2
cdr3_nt: TGCAGCGCCAGACTAGCGCCCCGCTACGAGCAGTACTTC; cdr3_aa: CSARLAPRYEQYF; clone_size: .; j_call: TRBJ2-7; v_call: TRBV29-1; d_call: TRBD2
cdr3_nt: TGTGCCTGGAGACTAGACACTGAAGCTTTCTTT; cdr3_aa: CAWRLDTEAFF; clone_size: few; j_call: TRBJ1-1; v_call: TRBV30; d_call: .
cdr3_nt: TGTGCCAGCAGTTCAGGACAGGGGAGAAGGTACAATGAGCAGTTCTTC; cdr3_aa: CASSSGQGRRYNEQFF; clone_size: .; j_call: TRBJ2-1; v_call: TRBV7-9; d_call: TRBD1
cdr3_nt: TGCGCCAGCAGCCCCCTCGGAGCTAACTATGGCTACACCTTC; cdr3_aa: CASSPLGANYGYTF; clone_size: .; j_call: TRBJ1-2; v_call: TRBV4-1; d_call: .
cdr3_nt: TGTGCCAGCAGCCAGAGCCCCGGGACTACTACGCAGTATTTT; cdr3_aa: CASSQSPGTTTQYF; clone_size: .; j_call: TRBJ2-3; v_call: TRBV7-2; d_call: TRBD2
cdr3_nt: TGTGCCAGCAGCCTGGGGTTGGTGGCAGCCGCCCAAGAGACCCAGTACTTC; cdr3_aa: CASSLGLVAAAQETQYF; clone_size: .; j_call: TRBJ2-5; v_call: TRBV11-3; d_call: .
cdr3_nt: TGTGCCAGCAGCTTGGGGACAATCGGTACGGAGACCCAGTACTTC; cdr3_aa: CASSLGTIGTETQYF; clone_size: .; j_call: TRBJ2-5; v_call: TRBV5-5; d_call: .
cdr3_nt: TGTGCCAGCAGCCCAGACAGGGGGAGCACGTTTTTGTATGGCTACACCTTC; cdr3_aa: CASSPDRGSTFLYGYTF; clone_size: .; j_call: TRBJ1-2; v_call: TRBV11-2; d_call: TRBD1
cdr3_nt: TGTGCCAGCAGCGTACTCAGGGATGGCTACACCTTC; cdr3_aa: CASSVLRDGYTF; clone_size: .; j_call: TRBJ1-2; v_call: TRBV9; d_call: .
cdr3_nt: TGTGCCAGCCGACTGGGCGGGGATTTTAATGAGCAGTTCTTC; cdr3_aa: CASRLGGDFNEQFF; clone_size: .; j_call: TRBJ2-1; v_call: TRBV6-6; d_call: .
cdr3_nt: TGTGCCAGCAGCCGCGGACCGACCCAGGGCTATGGCTACACCTTC; cdr3_aa: CASSRGPTQGYGYTF; clone_size: .; j_call: TRBJ1-2; v_call: TRBV6-5; d_call: .
cdr3_nt: TGTGCCATCAGTGAGTCATCGGCCTCGGAAGAGCAGTACTTC; cdr3_aa: CAISESSASEEQYF; clone_size: .; j_call: TRBJ2-7; v_call: TRBV10-3; d_call: .
cdr3_nt: TGCAGCGCCCAGGGGGATCGGAACGAGCAGTACTTC; cdr3_aa: CSAQGDRNEQYF; clone_size: .; j_call: TRBJ2-7; v_call: TRBV29-1; d_call: TRBD1
cdr3_nt: TGTGCCAGCTCAGGAACAGCCACGTCGCTAGCGAACACTGAAGCTTTCTTT; cdr3_aa: CASSGTATSLANTEAFF; clone_size: .; j_call: TRBJ1-1; v_call: TRBV18; d_call: .
cdr3_nt: TGTGCCAGCAGTGATACAGATACGCAGTATTTT; cdr3_aa: CASSDTDTQYF; clone_size: once; j_call: TRBJ2-3; v_call: TRBV6-1; d_call: .
cdr3_nt: TGTGCCAGCAGCGTAGCAGGCGTTAGGGCAGATACGCAGTATTTT; cdr3_aa: CASSVAGVRADTQYF; clone_size: .; j_call: TRBJ2-3; v_call: TRBV9; d_call: .
cdr3_nt: TGCGCCAGCAGTGAACGAGGGGTCTACCGGGACGAGCAGTACTTC; cdr3_aa: CASSERGVYRDEQYF; clone_size: once; j_call: TRBJ2-7; v_call: TRBV10-2; d_call: .
cdr3_nt: TGTGCCAGCAGCCGCCAACCGGATGCAGATACGCAGTATTTT; cdr3_aa: CASSRQPDADTQYF; clone_size: .; j_call: TRBJ2-3; v_call: TRBV11-2; d_call: .
cdr3_nt: TGTGCCAGCAGCTTAACAGGGGTAAGAGGTGAAGCTTTCTTT; cdr3_aa: CASSLTGVRGEAFF; clone_size: .; j_call: TRBJ1-1; v_call: TRBV11-1; d_call: TRBD1
cdr3_nt: TGTGCCAGCAGCTTATTCGGTAGCGCGAACCAAGAGACCCAGTACTTC; cdr3_aa: CASSLFGSANQETQYF; clone_size: .; j_call: TRBJ2-5; v_call: TRBV5-6; d_call: .
cdr3_nt: TGTGCCAGCACCAACGGGTGGGGTTACACCTTC; cdr3_aa: CASTNGWGYTF; clone_size: few; j_call: TRBJ1-2; v_call: TRBV6-5; d_call: .
cdr3_nt: TGTGCCAGCTCACCACCAACTAGCGGGAGTTGGGAGCAGTACTTC; cdr3_aa: CASSPPTSGSWEQYF; clone_size: .; j_call: TRBJ2-7; v_call: TRBV18; d_call: TRBD2